Reported below is one T cell receptor (beta chain). Its antigen is as yet unknown. This entry is derived from a study of identical twins. Findings of the study overall: One should note that invariant MAIT and iNKT cells could partly confound zero-insertion analyses. Fewer insertions marked abundant cord blood beta clonotypes; young adult naive trended weakly, memory not at all.

The CDR3 spans 14 residues. J was trimmed by 16 bases and V by 0 bases; bases with no gene match: 9. Per the germline V gene, CDR1 is MGHRA and CDR2 is YSYEKL. TCRdb called the 5' RACE reads again in MiXCR, with one record for every CDR3 protein. The repertoire has under 400,000 distinct CDR3 sequences, 9% to 10% of them found once; the top ten carry approximately 9.3%. The source material was naive T cells sorted from blood. The TCR was taken from a woman between 50 and 59 years old in good health. This chain uses TRBV4-1 with TRBJ2-1; 10 bases align to TRBD2. The CDR3 region has the DNA TGCGCCAGCAGCCAAGATTTGAGCGGGAGGGCCCAATTCTTC. Its translation: CASSQDLSGRAQFF.